This T cell receptor (beta chain) was recorded in a study of T cells in Graves' hyperthyroidism and ophthalmopathy. Study-level results: Most clonotypes that expanded in the thyroid above 0.001 also showed up in blood.

At least ten counts were recorded for this clonotype. The antigen is not known. Template material for amplifying TCR beta CDR3 regions consisted of RNA transcripts. Initially, a first-round RT-PCR of the TCR CDR3 employed the HTBI primer set. TCRdb reanalysed the multiplex PCR reads using MiXCR and keeps one entry per CDR3 protein. The table shows about 610,000 distinct CDR3 sequences, with around 15% occurring only once. A Clinical Activity Score of at least 3, a NOSPECS grade of at least 4 and a duration under 3 months were recorded in the ophthalmopathy patients. Unmatched junction bases numbered 5, after V lost 4 bases and J lost 2 bases. CDR1 and CDR2 from the germline V gene are KGHSH and LQKENI. The CDR3 runs to 15 residues.

Source material: blood. V gene TRBV18 combines with J gene TRBJ1-5; 7 positions match TRBD1. This receptor was taken from a woman in her forties with Graves' ophthalmopathy. The CDR3 DNA reads as TGTGCCAGCTCACAACAGGGGTATGGCAATCAGCCCCAGCATTTT. Translating it yields CASSQQGYGNQPQHF.